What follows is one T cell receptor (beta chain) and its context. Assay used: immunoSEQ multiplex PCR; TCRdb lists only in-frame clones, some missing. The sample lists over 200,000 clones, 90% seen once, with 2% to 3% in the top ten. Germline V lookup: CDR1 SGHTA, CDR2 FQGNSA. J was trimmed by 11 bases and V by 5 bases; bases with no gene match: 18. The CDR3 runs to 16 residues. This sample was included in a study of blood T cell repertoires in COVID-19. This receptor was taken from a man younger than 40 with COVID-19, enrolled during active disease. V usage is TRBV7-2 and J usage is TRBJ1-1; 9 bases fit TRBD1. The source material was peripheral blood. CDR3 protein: CASSLGGGTGFLLAFF. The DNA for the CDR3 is TGTGCCAGCAGCCTAGGGGGGGGGACAGGGTTTTTGTTGGCTTTCTTT. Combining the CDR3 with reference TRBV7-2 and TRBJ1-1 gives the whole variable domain GAGVSQSPSNKVTEKGKDVELRCDPISGHTALYWYRQSLGQGLEFLIYFQGNSAPDKSGLPSDRFSAERTGGSVSTLTIQRTQQEDSAVYLCASSLGGGTGFLLAFFGQGTRLTVV.